The rows below give T cell receptor beta chains drawn from one sample of a study of identical twins. TCRdb passed the 5' RACE reads through MiXCR, listing each CDR3 protein once. In the table there are around 340,000 distinct CDR3 sequences, approximately 8.7% of which are singletons. Specimen: naive T cells sorted from blood. The receptors stem from a woman in her 50s in good health. CDR3s include the opening cysteine and the closing phenylalanine or tryptophan. Size tells how often a clone was seen (once, few, many) or the class of an expanded clone, and some rows leave it out.

clone_size	v_call	cdr3_length	cdr3_aa
NA	TRBV12-3/TRBV12-4	13	CASRGQGNQPQHF
NA	TRBV7-9	14	CASSSEGGPTEAFF
few	TRBV3-1	13	CASSQRDSHEQYF
many	TRBV7-2	18	CASSSGRDRGRANEKLFF
many	TRBV12-3/TRBV12-4	11	CASTPTGERFF
NA	TRBV7-2	15	CASSLKAGVTDTQYF
NA	TRBV7-9	15	CASSPGQAEREVQYF
NA	TRBV6-6	15	CASSPRDRGMETQYF
many	TRBV7-9	17	CASSPRLAGDTYNEQFF
many	TRBV3-1	15	CASSLRGGKANEQFF
few	TRBV4-1	14	CASSQDWTDAKLFF
few	TRBV11-3	15	CASSPRASFPNEQFF
many	TRBV9	14	CASSVGLSNQPQHF
NA	TRBV5-1	15	CASSRRLAGDYEQYF
few	TRBV20-1	12	CSGLRGVNGYTF
few	TRBV2	19	CASSLEPGTSGFRTDTQYF
many	TRBV20-1	14	CSARGAGGPYEQFF
NA	TRBV14	17	CASSRRLAGVKGNEQFF
NA	TRBV7-2	15	CASSLVGQRTGELFF
few	TRBV19	13	CASSPTQGQPQHF
NA	TRBV6-2/TRBV6-3	13	CASSPPARETQYF
few	TRBV15	13	CATSRDRAWGYTF
many	TRBV28	15	CASSATRQSGNTIYF
NA	TRBV2	16	CASSESVDFSYNEQFF
NA	TRBV7-9	13	CASSFPGGNEQFF